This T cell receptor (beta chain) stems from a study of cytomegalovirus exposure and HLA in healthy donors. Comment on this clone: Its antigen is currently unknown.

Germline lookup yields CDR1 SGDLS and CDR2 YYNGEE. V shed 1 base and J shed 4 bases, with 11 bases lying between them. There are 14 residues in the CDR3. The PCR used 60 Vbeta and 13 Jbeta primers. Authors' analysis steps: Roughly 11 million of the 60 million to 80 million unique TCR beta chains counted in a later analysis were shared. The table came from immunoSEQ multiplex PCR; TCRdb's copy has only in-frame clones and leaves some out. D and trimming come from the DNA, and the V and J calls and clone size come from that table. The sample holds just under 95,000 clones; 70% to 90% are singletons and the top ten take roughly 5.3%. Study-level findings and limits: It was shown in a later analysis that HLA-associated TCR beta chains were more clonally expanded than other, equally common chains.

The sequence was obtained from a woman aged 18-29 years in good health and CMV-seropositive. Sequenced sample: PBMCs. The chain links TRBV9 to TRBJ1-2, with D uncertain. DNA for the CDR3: TGTGCCAGCAGCGTACTGGATAGCCTCTATGGCTACACCTTC. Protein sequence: CASSVLDSLYGYTF.